This T cell receptor beta chain was identified in a study of OX40 agonist ivuxolimab in advanced cancers. Study at large: Cancers in dose escalation were hepatocellular, melanoma, renal cell and head and neck. Findings and caveats of the study: Blood T cells, both CD4+ and CD8+, expanded clonally by week 6 at 0.1 to 3.0 mg/kg.

J was trimmed by 4 bases and V by 4 bases; bases with no gene match: 8. CDR1 SGHRS and CDR2 YFSETQ come from the germline V gene. This CDR3 has 15 residues. In the case of this clone: Its antigen is undetermined.

Exclusion of a patient followed from autoimmune disease history or systemic immunosuppression. TCRdb keeps only in-frame clones here, not all; method: immunoSEQ multiplex PCR. The sample records fewer than 55,000 clones, roughly 77% being singletons. This receptor was taken from an adult with an advanced solid tumor such as melanoma, head and neck, liver or kidney cancer. The sequencing here drew on CD4+ or CD8+ T cells sorted from blood, taken in a trial of the OX40 agonist ivuxolimab. V gene TRBV5-1 combines with J gene TRBJ2-1; 7 nucleotides line up with TRBD2. The CDR3 nucleotides read TGCGCCAGCAGCCCGGAGCGGGGCCAATACAATGAGCAGTTCTTC. Translating it yields CASSPERGQYNEQFF.